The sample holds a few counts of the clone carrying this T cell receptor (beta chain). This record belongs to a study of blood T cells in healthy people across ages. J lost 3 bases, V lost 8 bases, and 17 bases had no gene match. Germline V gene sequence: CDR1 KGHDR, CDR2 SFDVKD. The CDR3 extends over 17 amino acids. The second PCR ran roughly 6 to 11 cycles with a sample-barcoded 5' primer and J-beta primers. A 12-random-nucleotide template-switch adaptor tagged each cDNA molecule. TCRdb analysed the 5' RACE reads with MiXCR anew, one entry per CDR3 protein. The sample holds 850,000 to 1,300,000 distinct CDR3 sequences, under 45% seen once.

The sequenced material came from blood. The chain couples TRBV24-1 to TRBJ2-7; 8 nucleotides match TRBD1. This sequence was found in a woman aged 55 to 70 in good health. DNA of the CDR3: TGTGCCACCACTAGAAACCGGGACAGGTCGAGGATCTACGAGCAGTACTTC. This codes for CATTRNRDRSRIYEQYF.